This T cell receptor (beta chain) was retrieved from a study of radiation and T cells in renal cell carcinoma. Time point meaning: blood 4 weeks post-SBRT, at nephrectomy. Sample treatment: 15 Gy SBRT to primary tumor, nephrectomy 4 weeks later. Nephrectomy followed 15 Gy stereotactic body radiation by 4 weeks. Radiation-treated patients gave blood at baseline, week 2 and week 4. Data came from immunoSEQ multiplex PCR; TCRdb stores just in-frame clones and leaves some out. The sample holds 150,000 to 200,000 clones, roughly 90% seen once. The CDR3 spans 15 residues. V was clipped by 5 bases and J by 0 bases, with 13 bases between them. Germline V gives CDR1 MNHNS, CDR2 SASEGT. Findings and limits, study-wide: No pretreatment tumor biopsies were available for baseline clonotypes.

With regard to this clone: The antigen remains unidentified.

J is TRBJ1-2 and V is TRBV6-1; weak D call: TRBD1 (5 bases). The sequenced sample was blood, obtained from a patient whose treatment included radiotherapy and nephrectomy. The sequence derives from a woman aged 45-65 years with renal cell carcinoma. In DNA form, the CDR3 reads TGTGCCAGCAGTCCCGGGACGGAAGCTAACTATGGCTACACCTTC. Its translation: CASSPGTEANYGYTF.